Presented here are 29 T cell receptor beta chains from one specimen sequenced in a study of cytomegalovirus exposure and HLA in healthy donors. Assay used: immunoSEQ multiplex PCR; TCRdb lists only in-frame clones, some missing. The profile shows about 160,000 clones, approximately 96% of them singletons. The specimen sequenced was PBMCs. The receptor set was obtained from a woman aged 18-29 years in good health and CMV-seronegative.

The chain links TRBV15 to TRBJ1-1; TRBD1 matches at 10 bases. There are 14 residues in the CDR3. Trimming took 8 bases from V and 8 from J; bases not matched to a gene: 11. Germline CDR1 LNHNV, CDR2 YYDKDF (reference sequence). The CDR3 DNA follows: TGTGCCACCTCTCACGGGGGACAGGGGTCAGAAGCTTTCTTT. Translated: CATSHGGQGSEAFF. Based on the CDR3 plus reference TRBV15 and TRBJ1-1, the full variable domain is DAMVIQNPRYQVTQFGKPVTLSCSQTLNHNVMYWYQQKSSQAPKLLFHYYDKDFNNEADTPDNFQSRRPNTSFCFLDIRSPGLGDTAMYLCATSHGGQGSEAFFGQGTRLTVV.

This clone has just a few counts. The V gene is TRBV29-1, the J gene TRBJ2-2; no reliable D call. V was cut by 5 bases and J by 5 bases, with 6 bases left in between. This CDR3 spans 11 amino acids. Germline assignment: CDR1 SQVTM and CDR2 ANQGSEA. The CDR3 bases are TGCAGCGTTACAGAGACCGGGGAGCTGTTTTTT. This codes for CSVTETGELFF.

This sequence joins TRBV18 and TRBJ2-2; 8 bases agree with TRBD2. The trim removed 2 bases at V and 2 bases at J, leaving 4 bases unmatched. The germline V gene encodes CDR1 KGHSH and CDR2 LQKENI. The CDR3 spans 16 residues. The CDR3 DNA follows: TGTGCCAGCTCACCATCGGCGGGGGGCAACACCGGGGAGCTGTTTTTT. Translation gives CASSPSAGGNTGELFF.

The chain uses TRBV7-2 and TRBJ2-7; 7 bases match TRBD1. V trimming: 5 bases; J trimming: 3 bases; junction bases outside the gene matches: 13. CDR3 size: 16 residues. Germline CDR1 is SGHTA and CDR2 is FQGNSA. The CDR3 coding sequence is TGTGCCAGCAGCGGGGAAGGGACAGCTGGGTACTACGAGCAGTACTTC. It specifies CASSGEGTAGYYEQYF. Full variable domain (rest looked up from reference TRBV7-2 and TRBJ2-7): GAGVSQSPSNKVTEKGKDVELRCDPISGHTALYWYRQSLGQGLEFLIYFQGNSAPDKSGLPSDRFSAERTGGSVSTLTIQRTQQEDSAVYLCASSGEGTAGYYEQYFGPGTRLTVT.

J is TRBJ2-5 and V is TRBV7-2, with a weak D call TRBD2 (7 bases). This CDR3 spans 17 amino acids. Germline V gene lookup returns CDR1 SGHTA and CDR2 FQGNSA. V was shortened by 7 bases and J by 5 bases, with 26 bases between the two germline ends. As DNA, the CDR3 is TGTGCCAGCAACAAACGGGCATATGGGGGGGCCGGGGAGACCCAGTACTTC. Its translation: CASNKRAYGGAGETQYF.

This chain uses TRBV7-3 with TRBJ2-2; 7 bases map to TRBD1. This CDR3 spans 13 amino acids. V was pared by 8 bases and J by 4 bases, with 4 bases of the junction left unmatched. Germline CDR1 is SGHTA and CDR2 is FQGTGA. The CDR3 spells CASRDSSTGELFF. The CDR3 DNA is TGTGCCAGCCGGGACAGCTCCACCGGGGAGCTGTTTTTT.

The count of this clone is one. This chain connects TRBV6-5 to TRBJ2-2; 8 positions agree with TRBD2. Germline CDR1 and CDR2: MNHEY and SVGAGI. J lost 4 bases, V lost 5 bases, and 6 bases had no gene match. The CDR3 sequence is 15 residues long. CDR3 bases: TGTGCCAGCAGTATAGCGGGGTCGGGCACCGGGGAGCTGTTTTTT. Amino acid sequence: CASSIAGSGTGELFF.

The rearrangement links TRBV5-6 to TRBJ1-4; D gene unclear. This CDR3 region has 16 residues. V lost 0 bases and J lost 0, with 9 bases in between. Germline lookup yields CDR1 SGHDT and CDR2 YYEEEE. As DNA, the CDR3 is TGTGCCAGCAGCTTGGGGGCAGCAGCAACTAATGAAAAACTGTTTTTT. Amino acids: CASSLGAAATNEKLFF.

This CDR3 is CASSRQGAYGNTIYF. The CDR3 DNA sequence: TGTGCCAGCAGTAGACAGGGGGCTTATGGAAACACCATATATTTT. The V and J genes are TRBV6-5 and TRBJ1-3; the match to TRBD1 covers 10 bases. Germline V lookup: CDR1 MNHEY, CDR2 SVGAGI. This CDR3 comprises 15 residues. Germline trimming cut 5 bases from V and 3 bases from J; bases unmatched to any gene: 4.

J is TRBJ2-5 and V is TRBV4-2; no reliable D call. Trimming shortened V by 5 bases and J by 5 bases, and 12 bases separated the two germline ends. The germline V gene encodes CDR1 LGHNA and CDR2 YNFKEQ. This CDR3 is 13 amino acids long. CDR3 in DNA: TGTGCCAGCAGCTCATCTAGTATGGAGACCCAGTACTTC. Translated: CASSSSSMETQYF.

The rearrangement uses TRBV27 and TRBJ2-1, with TRBD2 identical over 9 bases. From germline, CDR1 is MNHEY and CDR2 SMNVEV (reference sequence). CDR3 length equals 14 residues. J lost 7 bases, V lost 5 bases, and 6 bases had no gene match. As DNA, the CDR3 is TGTGCCAGCAGTAGGCGCGGGGGGGCAAATGAGCAGTTCTTC. This sequence encodes CASSRRGGANEQFF.

V gene TRBV7-2 combines with J gene TRBJ2-5, with a tentative D call TRBD2 (6 bases). This CDR3 has 14 amino acids. Trimming removed 7 bases from V and 5 bases from J, with 17 bases in between. In germline, CDR1 is SGHTA, CDR2 FQGNSA. The CDR3 DNA reads TGTGCCAGCACCACGTTGGGGGGAATTGAGACCCAGTACTTC. Its translation is CASTTLGGIETQYF.

This sequence joins TRBV20-1 and TRBJ1-2; D unclear. V lost 3 bases, J lost 4 bases, and 3 bases lay in between. This CDR3 has 10 residues. Per the germline V gene, CDR1 is DFQATT and CDR2 is SNEGSKA (reference sequence). The CDR3 loop reads CSASRYGYTF. DNA of the CDR3: TGCAGTGCTAGCCGCTATGGCTACACCTTC.

This chain connects TRBV19 to TRBJ2-7, with 9 bases that match TRBD2. Germline V CDR1 and CDR2: LNHDA, SQIVND (reference sequence). The CDR3 extends over 15 amino acids. V trimming: 3 bases; J trimming: 0 bases; junction bases outside the gene matches: 3. The CDR3 loop is CASSMSSGASYEQYF. In DNA, the CDR3 is TGTGCCAGTAGTATGTCTAGCGGGGCCTCCTACGAGCAGTACTTC.

This clone came up once. This rearrangement joins TRBV7-9 to TRBJ1-5; the D gene is possibly TRBD1 (5 bases). V gave up 5 bases and J gave up 5 bases, with 13 bases separating them. Germline values: CDR1 SEHNR, CDR2 FQNEAQ (reference sequence). The CDR3 is 14 residues long. The CDR3 region has the DNA TGTGCCAGCAGCCCAACCGGGGGAGATCAGCCCCAGCATTTT. As protein: CASSPTGGDQPQHF.

This sequence joins TRBV6-5 and TRBJ2-5; 10 bases match TRBD1. Germline assignment: CDR1 MNHEY and CDR2 SVGAGI. This CDR3 spans 14 amino acids. The V segment lost 6 bases and the J segment 5 bases; nucleotides outside the gene matches: 6. CDR3 sequence (DNA): TGTGCCAGCAGACGGGACAGGGGTTTGGAGACCCAGTACTTC. It is translated as CASRRDRGLETQYF.

The rearrangement links TRBV5-1 to TRBJ1-1; maybe TRBD1 (6 bases). The germline V gene has CDR1 SGHRS and CDR2 YFSETQ. V lost 5 bases and J 2 bases, leaving 25 bases between the germline ends. There are 18 residues in the CDR3. CDR3 DNA sequence: TGCGCCAGCAGTAAGCGGGGGGCCGGCGGGACTGAAAACACTGAAGCTTTCTTT. Encoded protein: CASSKRGAGGTENTEAFF.

The chain has TRBV19 and TRBJ2-7; TRBD1 matches 9 bases. J gave up 1 base and V 4 bases, and 8 bases lay outside the gene matches. In germline, CDR1 is LNHDA, CDR2 SQIVND (reference sequence). The CDR3 is 16 residues long. CDR3 residues: CASSNPMGQGSYEQYF. The CDR3 DNA is TGTGCCAGTAGTAACCCAATGGGACAGGGATCCTACGAGCAGTACTTC.

The chain employs TRBV4-2 and TRBJ1-2; possibly TRBD1 for D (6 bases). The V gene lost 3 bases and the J gene lost 8 bases, with 22 bases spanning the gap. The CDR3 covers 16 residues. Germline assignment: CDR1 LGHNA and CDR2 YNFKEQ. Here the CDR3 reads CASSHSSEGGRYGYTF. Written as DNA, the CDR3 is TGTGCCAGCAGCCACTCAAGTGAGGGGGGGCGGTACGGCTACACCTTC.

The V call is TRBV19, the J call TRBJ2-2, with TRBD2 identical over 8 bases. This CDR3 region has 18 residues. Germline V gives CDR1 LNHDA, CDR2 SQIVND (reference sequence). J gave up 2 bases and V 7 bases, and 15 bases lay outside the gene matches. The CDR3 nucleotides are TGTGCCAGTACGTCGTGGAGCGGGGGCCCCCCCAACACCGGGGAGCTGTTTTTT. Its translation is CASTSWSGGPPNTGELFF.

The rearrangement uses TRBV7-9 and TRBJ2-5; 9 bases align to TRBD1. This CDR3 has 15 residues. V dropped 4 bases and J dropped 4; count of bases not matched to a gene: 7. Germline V gene data show CDR1 as SEHNR and CDR2 as FQNEAQ (reference sequence). This CDR3 is CASSSQTGGVETQYF. CDR3 DNA sequence: TGTGCCAGCAGCTCCCAAACAGGGGGCGTAGAGACCCAGTACTTC.

The CDR3 loop reads CASRGHMERVYGYTF. CDR3 nucleotide sequence: TGTGCCAGCAGGGGCCACATGGAACGTGTCTATGGCTACACCTTC. This chain uses TRBV2 with TRBJ1-2, with D uncertain. Germline V gives CDR1 SNHLY, CDR2 FYNNEI. The CDR3 covers 15 residues. Trimming shortened V by 6 bases and J by 4 bases, and 18 bases separated the two germline ends.

This sequence joins TRBV4-2 and TRBJ2-2; 10 bases are a match to TRBD2. The germline CDR1 and CDR2 sequences are LGHNA and YNFKEQ. The CDR3 contains 19 residues. J gave up 4 bases and V 4 bases, and 15 bases lay outside the gene matches. The CDR3, as DNA: TGTGCCAGCAGCCCACAAGGGGGAGGGACTAGCGCTTCCACCGGGGAGCTGTTTTTT. Its translation is CASSPQGGGTSASTGELFF.

V and J are TRBV5-5 and TRBJ2-7; 7 bases align to TRBD1. The CDR3 covers 13 residues. Per the germline V gene, CDR1 is SGHKS and CDR2 is YYEKEE (reference sequence). The ends lost 3 bases at V and 3 bases at J; junction bases unmatched: 3. CDR3 amino acids: CASSWGTDYEQYF. In DNA form, the CDR3 reads TGTGCCAGCAGCTGGGGGACAGACTACGAGCAGTACTTC.

The V gene is TRBV9, the J gene TRBJ2-5; 9 bases are shared with TRBD2. The germline V gene has CDR1 SGDLS and CDR2 YYNGEE. This CDR3 is 14 amino acids long. The trim removed 6 bases at V and 7 bases at J, leaving 10 bases unmatched. CDR3 protein: CASTQTSGKGTQYF. The CDR3 DNA sequence: TGTGCCAGCACCCAGACTAGCGGAAAGGGGACCCAGTACTTC. The whole variable domain, remainder taken from reference TRBV9 and TRBJ2-5, is DSGVTQTPKHLITATGQRVTLRCSPRSGDLSVYWYQQSLDQGLQFLIQYYNGEERAKGNILERFSAQQFPDLHSELNLSSLELGDSALYFCASTQTSGKGTQYFGPGTRLLVL.

The CDR3 loop is CASRRTGANYGYTF. The CDR3 DNA reads TGTGCCAGTAGAAGGACAGGCGCTAACTATGGCTACACCTTC. V usage is TRBV19 and J usage is TRBJ1-2; TRBD1 matches 7 bases. Trimming removed 6 bases from V and 0 bases from J; junction bases left unmatched: 4. The CDR3 runs to 14 residues. Germline assignment: CDR1 LNHDA and CDR2 SQIVND (reference sequence).

V is TRBV7-6 and J is TRBJ1-5; 10 nucleotides match TRBD1. The length of the CDR3 is 22 residues. Trimming removed 1 base from V and 11 bases from J; junction bases left unmatched: 29. Germline values: CDR1 SGHVS, CDR2 FNYEAQ. In DNA form, the CDR3 reads TGTGCCAGCAGCTTAGAGTGCCCCCGAGACAGGGGGCATGAGCCACCGTTTTGGGCCCAGCATTTT. Protein sequence: CASSLECPRDRGHEPPFWAQHF.

The chain recombines TRBV5-4 with TRBJ2-1; D ambiguous. The CDR3 contains 13 residues. The germline V gene has CDR1 SGHNT and CDR2 YYREEE (reference sequence). The V gene lost 1 base and the J gene lost 4 bases, with 6 bases spanning the gap. CDR3 in amino acids: CASSLTVYNEQFF. The DNA for the CDR3 is TGTGCCAGCAGCTTGACAGTATACAATGAGCAGTTCTTC.

The V gene is TRBV7-2, the J gene TRBJ2-4, with D possibly matching TRBD1 (6 bases). Germline CDR1 SGHTA, CDR2 FQGNSA. CDR3 length: 15 amino acids. Trimming took off 2 bases at V and 0 bases at J, with 8 bases between the two ends. In DNA, the CDR3 is TGTGCCAGCAGCTTATGGACAGTAGCCAAAAACATTCAGTACTTC. Amino acids: CASSLWTVAKNIQYF.